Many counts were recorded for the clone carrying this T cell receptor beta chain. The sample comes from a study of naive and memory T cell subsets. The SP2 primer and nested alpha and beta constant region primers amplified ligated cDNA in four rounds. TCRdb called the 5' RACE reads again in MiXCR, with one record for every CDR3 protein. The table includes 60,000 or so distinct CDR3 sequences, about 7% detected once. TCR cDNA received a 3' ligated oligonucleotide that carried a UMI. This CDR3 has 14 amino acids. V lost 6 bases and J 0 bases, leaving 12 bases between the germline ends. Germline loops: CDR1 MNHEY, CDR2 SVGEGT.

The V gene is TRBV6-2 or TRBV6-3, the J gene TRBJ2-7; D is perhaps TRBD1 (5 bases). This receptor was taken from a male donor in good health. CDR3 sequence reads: CASSFTGYSYEQYF. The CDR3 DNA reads TGTGCCAGCAGCTTTACAGGCTACTCCTACGAGCAGTACTTC.